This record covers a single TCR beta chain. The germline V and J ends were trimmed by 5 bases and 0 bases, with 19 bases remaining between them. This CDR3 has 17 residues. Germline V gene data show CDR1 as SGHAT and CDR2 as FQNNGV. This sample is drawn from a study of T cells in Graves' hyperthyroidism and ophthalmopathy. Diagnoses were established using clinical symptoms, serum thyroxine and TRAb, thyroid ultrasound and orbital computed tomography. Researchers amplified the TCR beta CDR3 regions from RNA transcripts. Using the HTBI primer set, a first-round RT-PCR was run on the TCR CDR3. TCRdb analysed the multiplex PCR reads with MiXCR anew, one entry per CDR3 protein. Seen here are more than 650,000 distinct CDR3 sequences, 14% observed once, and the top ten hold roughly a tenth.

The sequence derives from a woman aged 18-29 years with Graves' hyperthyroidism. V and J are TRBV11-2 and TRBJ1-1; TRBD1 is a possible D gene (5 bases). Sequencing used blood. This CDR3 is CASSPMGPSLMNTEAFF. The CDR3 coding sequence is TGTGCCAGCAGCCCCATGGGACCGAGCCTAATGAACACTGAAGCTTTCTTT.